Below are 5 T cell receptor beta chains sequenced from a single sample in a study of CD8+ T cells in alopecia areata. TCR sequencing used cDNA made by reverse transcription of extracted RNA. The assay was immunoSEQ multiplex PCR, and TCRdb's table has in-frame clones only and misses some. The sample includes roughly 30,000 clones, less than 65% seen only once; the top ten take approximately 18%. Source material: NKG2D-high CD8+ T cells sorted from blood. These receptors originate from a human donor with alopecia areata.

This chain connects TRBV6-5 to TRBJ2-2, with 8 nucleotides matching TRBD2. From germline, CDR1 is MNHEY and CDR2 SVGAGI. V gave up 6 bases and J gave up 4 bases; unmatched junction bases: 7. There are 15 residues in the CDR3. The CDR3 loop reads CASSGAGGVTGELFF. The DNA for the CDR3 is TGTGCCAGCAGCGGCGCGGGGGGCGTCACCGGGGAGCTGTTTTTT.

The chain combines TRBV28 with TRBJ2-7, with D perhaps matching TRBD1 (6 bases). The V and J ends lost 5 bases and 6 bases respectively, with 14 bases between them. The CDR3 extends over 13 amino acids. Germline V CDR1 and CDR2: MDHEN, SYDVKM. As DNA, the CDR3 is TGTGCCAGCAGTCAGGGGTTTACTAGCGAGCAGTACTTC. Its protein is CASSQGFTSEQYF.

The J gene is TRBJ2-2, the V gene TRBV6-4, with D possibly being TRBD1 (5 bases). The V end lost 6 bases, the J end lost 1 base, and 9 bases lay between the germline ends. Germline V gives CDR1 MRHNA, CDR2 SNTAGT. The CDR3 consists of 14 residues. CDR3 sequence reads: CASSRVGNTGELFF. The CDR3 bases are TGTGCCAGCAGCAGGGTGGGGAACACCGGGGAGCTGTTTTTT.

The genes are TRBV7-9 and TRBJ2-7; tentative D call: TRBD1 (6 bases). In germline, CDR1 is SEHNR, CDR2 FQNEAQ (reference sequence). The CDR3 contains 14 residues. The germline V and J ends were trimmed by 7 bases and 3 bases, with 16 bases remaining between them. The CDR3 nucleotides read TGTGCCAGCACCGGAATAAACAGGGACTACGAGCAGTACTTC. The encoded protein is CASTGINRDYEQYF.

The V and J genes are TRBV30 and TRBJ2-7; 10 nucleotides align to TRBD2. The ends lost 0 bases at V and 0 bases at J; junction bases unmatched: 5. The CDR3 loop spans 16 amino acids. Germline V lookup: CDR1 GTSNPN, CDR2 SVGIG (reference sequence). The CDR3 region has the DNA TGTGCCTGGAGTGTAATTCCTAGCGGGAGCTCCTACGAGCAGTACTTC. Encoded protein: CAWSVIPSGSSYEQYF.